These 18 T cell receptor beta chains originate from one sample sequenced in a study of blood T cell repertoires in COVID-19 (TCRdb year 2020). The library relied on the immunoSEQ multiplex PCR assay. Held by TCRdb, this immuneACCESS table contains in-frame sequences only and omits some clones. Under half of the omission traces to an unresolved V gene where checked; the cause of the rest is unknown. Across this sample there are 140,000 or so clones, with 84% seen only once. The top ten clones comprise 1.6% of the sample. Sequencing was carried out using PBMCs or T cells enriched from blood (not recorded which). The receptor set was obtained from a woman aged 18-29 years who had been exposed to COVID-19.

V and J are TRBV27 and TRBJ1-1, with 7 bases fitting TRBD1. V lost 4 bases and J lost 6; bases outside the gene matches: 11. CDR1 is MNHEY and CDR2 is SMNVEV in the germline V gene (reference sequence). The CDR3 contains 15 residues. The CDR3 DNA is TGTGCCAGCAGTTCCTCGACAGGGAGAGGCGCTGAAGCTTTCTTT. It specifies CASSSSTGRGAEAFF.

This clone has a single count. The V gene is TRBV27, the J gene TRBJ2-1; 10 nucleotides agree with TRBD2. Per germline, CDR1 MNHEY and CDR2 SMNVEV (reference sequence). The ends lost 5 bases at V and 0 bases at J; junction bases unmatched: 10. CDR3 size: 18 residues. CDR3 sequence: CASSQAGGYRVSYNEQFF. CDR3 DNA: TGTGCCAGCAGTCAAGCGGGAGGGTATCGGGTCTCCTACAATGAGCAGTTCTTC.

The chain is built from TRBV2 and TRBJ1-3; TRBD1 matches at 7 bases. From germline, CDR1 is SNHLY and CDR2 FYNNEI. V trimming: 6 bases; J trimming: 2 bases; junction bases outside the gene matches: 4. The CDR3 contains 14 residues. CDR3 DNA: TGTGCCAGCAGCACTCAGGGGGCTGGAAACACCATATATTTT. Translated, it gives CASSTQGAGNTIYF.

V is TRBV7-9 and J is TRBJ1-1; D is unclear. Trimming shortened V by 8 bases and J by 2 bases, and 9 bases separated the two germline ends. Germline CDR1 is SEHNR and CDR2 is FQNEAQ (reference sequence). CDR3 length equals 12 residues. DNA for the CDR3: TGTGCCAGCCTTGAGTCAAACACTGAAGCTTTCTTT. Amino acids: CASLESNTEAFF.

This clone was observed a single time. The CDR3 spells CASSYLTDGRDTEAFF. In nucleotides, the CDR3 is TGTGCCAGCAGTTATCTCACCGACGGGAGGGACACTGAAGCTTTCTTT. The V gene is TRBV6-2 or TRBV6-3, the J gene TRBJ1-1; no clear D. Trimming pared 3 bases from V and 3 bases from J, leaving 17 bases between. The CDR3 has 16 residues. Germline-derived CDR1 and CDR2 are MNHEY and SVGEGT.

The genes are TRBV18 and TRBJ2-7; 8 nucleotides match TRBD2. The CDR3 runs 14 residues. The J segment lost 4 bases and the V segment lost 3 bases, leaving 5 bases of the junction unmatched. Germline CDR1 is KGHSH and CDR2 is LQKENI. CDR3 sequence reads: CASSPNGRGYEQYF. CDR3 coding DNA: TGTGCCAGCTCACCCAACGGGAGGGGATACGAGCAGTACTTC.

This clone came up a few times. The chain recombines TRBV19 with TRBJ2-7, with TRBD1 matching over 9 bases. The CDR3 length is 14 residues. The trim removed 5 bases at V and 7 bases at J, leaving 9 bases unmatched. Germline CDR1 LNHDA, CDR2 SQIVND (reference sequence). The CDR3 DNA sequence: TGTGCCAGTAGTGCGGGACAGGGCTTGTGGGAGCAGTACTTC. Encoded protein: CASSAGQGLWEQYF.

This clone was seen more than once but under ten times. The CDR3 region is CASSLQEGHEQYF. The CDR3 nucleotides read TGTGCCAGCAGCTTACAGGAGGGCCACGAGCAGTACTTC. V and J are TRBV7-2 and TRBJ2-7; maybe TRBD2 (6 bases). Germline loops: CDR1 SGHTA, CDR2 FQGNSA. Trimming stripped 2 bases from V and 5 bases from J, with 10 bases between. The CDR3 extends over 13 amino acids. The full variable domain, rest sourced from reference TRBV7-2 and TRBJ2-7, is GAGVSQSPSNKVTEKGKDVELRCDPISGHTALYWYRQSLGQGLEFLIYFQGNSAPDKSGLPSDRFSAERTGGSVSTLTIQRTQQEDSAVYLCASSLQEGHEQYFGPGTRLTVT.

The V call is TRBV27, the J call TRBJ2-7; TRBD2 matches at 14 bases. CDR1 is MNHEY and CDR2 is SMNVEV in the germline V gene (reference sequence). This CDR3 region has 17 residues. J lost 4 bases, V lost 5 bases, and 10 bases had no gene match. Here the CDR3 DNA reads TGTGCCAGCAGTCGGCGGACTAGCGGGAGGATCAGGTACGAGCAGTACTTC. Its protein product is CASSRRTSGRIRYEQYF.

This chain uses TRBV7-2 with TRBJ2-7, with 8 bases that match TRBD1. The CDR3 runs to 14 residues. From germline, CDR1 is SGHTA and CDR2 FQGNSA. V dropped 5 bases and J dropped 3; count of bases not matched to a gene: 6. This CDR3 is CASSPRTGNYEQYF. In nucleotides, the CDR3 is TGTGCCAGCAGCCCAAGGACAGGGAACTACGAGCAGTACTTC. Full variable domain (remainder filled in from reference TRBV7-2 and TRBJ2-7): GAGVSQSPSNKVTEKGKDVELRCDPISGHTALYWYRQSLGQGLEFLIYFQGNSAPDKSGLPSDRFSAERTGGSVSTLTIQRTQQEDSAVYLCASSPRTGNYEQYFGPGTRLTVT.

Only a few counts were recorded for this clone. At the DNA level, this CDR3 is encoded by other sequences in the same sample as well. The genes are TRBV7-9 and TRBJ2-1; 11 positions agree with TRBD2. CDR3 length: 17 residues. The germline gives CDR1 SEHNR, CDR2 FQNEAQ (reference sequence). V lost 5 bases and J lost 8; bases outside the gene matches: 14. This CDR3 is CASSLGTSGPLGDEQFF. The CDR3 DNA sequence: TGTGCCAGCAGCCTTGGGACTAGCGGACCGTTAGGCGATGAGCAGTTCTTC.

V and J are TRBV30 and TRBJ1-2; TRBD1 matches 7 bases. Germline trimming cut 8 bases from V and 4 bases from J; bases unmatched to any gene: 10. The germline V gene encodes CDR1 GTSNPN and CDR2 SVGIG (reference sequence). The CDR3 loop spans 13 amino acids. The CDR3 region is CAAEEDRSYGYTF. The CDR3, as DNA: TGTGCCGCCGAAGAGGACAGGTCCTATGGCTACACCTTC.

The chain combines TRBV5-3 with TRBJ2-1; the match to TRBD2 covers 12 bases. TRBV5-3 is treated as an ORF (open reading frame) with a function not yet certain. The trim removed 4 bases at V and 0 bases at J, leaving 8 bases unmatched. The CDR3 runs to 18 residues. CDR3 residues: CARSMGLAGMSSYNEQFF. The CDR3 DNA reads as TGTGCCAGAAGCATGGGACTAGCGGGCATGAGCTCCTACAATGAGCAGTTCTTC.

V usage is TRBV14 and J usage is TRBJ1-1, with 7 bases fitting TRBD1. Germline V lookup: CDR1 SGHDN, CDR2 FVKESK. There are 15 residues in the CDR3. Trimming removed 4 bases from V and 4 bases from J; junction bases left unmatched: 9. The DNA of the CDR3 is TGTGCCAGCAGCCCCATCGACAGGGTGGGCACTGAAGCTTTCTTT. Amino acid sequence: CASSPIDRVGTEAFF.

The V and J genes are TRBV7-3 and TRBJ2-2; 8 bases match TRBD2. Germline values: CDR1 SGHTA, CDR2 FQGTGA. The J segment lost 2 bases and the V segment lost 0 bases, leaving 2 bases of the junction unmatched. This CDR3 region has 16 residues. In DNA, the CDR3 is TGTGCCAGCAGCTTAACTAGCGGGGCTAACACCGGGGAGCTGTTTTTT. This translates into CASSLTSGANTGELFF.

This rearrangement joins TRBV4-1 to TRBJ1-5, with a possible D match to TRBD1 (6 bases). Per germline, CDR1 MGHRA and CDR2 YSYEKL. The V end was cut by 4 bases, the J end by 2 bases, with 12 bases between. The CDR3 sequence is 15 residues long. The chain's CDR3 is CASSPREGGNQPQHF. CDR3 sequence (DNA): TGCGCCAGCAGCCCCCGGGAGGGGGGCAATCAGCCCCAGCATTTT.

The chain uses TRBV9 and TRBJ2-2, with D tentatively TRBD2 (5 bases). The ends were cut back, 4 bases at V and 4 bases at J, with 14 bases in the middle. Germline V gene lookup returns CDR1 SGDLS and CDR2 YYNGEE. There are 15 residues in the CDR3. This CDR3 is CASSPHGGGTGELFF. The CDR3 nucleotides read TGTGCCAGCAGCCCCCATGGAGGCGGCACCGGGGAGCTGTTTTTT.

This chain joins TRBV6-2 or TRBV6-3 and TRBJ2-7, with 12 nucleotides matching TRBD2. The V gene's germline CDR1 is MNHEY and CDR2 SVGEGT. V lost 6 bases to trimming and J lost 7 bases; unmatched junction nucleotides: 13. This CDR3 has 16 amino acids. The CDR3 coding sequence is TGTGCCAGCAGCAGACTAGCGGGAGAAGCCTTGTGTGAGCAGTACTTC. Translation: CASSRLAGEALCEQYF.